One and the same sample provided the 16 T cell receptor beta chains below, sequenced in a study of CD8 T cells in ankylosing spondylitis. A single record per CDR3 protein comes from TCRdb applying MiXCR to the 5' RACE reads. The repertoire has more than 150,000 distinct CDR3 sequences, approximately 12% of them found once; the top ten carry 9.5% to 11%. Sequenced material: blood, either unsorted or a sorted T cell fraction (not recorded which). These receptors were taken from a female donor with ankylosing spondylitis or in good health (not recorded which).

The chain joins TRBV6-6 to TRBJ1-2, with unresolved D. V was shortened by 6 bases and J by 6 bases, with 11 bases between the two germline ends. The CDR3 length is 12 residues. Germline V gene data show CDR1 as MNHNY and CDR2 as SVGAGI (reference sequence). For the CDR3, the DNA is TGTGCCAGCAGGGAGGGAGGGAATGGCTACACCTTC. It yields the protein CASREGGNGYTF.

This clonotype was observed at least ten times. The CDR3 protein is CASSPWGATEAFF. CDR3 coding DNA: TGCGCCAGCAGTCCTTGGGGGGCCACTGAAGCTTTCTTT. The rearrangement uses TRBV5-1 and TRBJ1-1, with D perhaps TRBD1 (6 bases). The CDR3 length is 13 residues. The V gene's germline CDR1 is SGHRS and CDR2 YFSETQ. V was shortened by 5 bases and J by 4 bases, with 12 bases between the two germline ends.

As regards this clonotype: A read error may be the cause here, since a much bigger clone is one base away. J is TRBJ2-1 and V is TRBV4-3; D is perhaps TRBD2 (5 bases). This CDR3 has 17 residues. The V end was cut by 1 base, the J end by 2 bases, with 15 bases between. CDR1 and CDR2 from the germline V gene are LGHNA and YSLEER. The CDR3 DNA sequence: TGCGCCAGCAGCCAAGTTCTGGGAGCGGCCGCCTACAATGAGCAGTTCTTC. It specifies CASSQVLGAAAYNEQFF.

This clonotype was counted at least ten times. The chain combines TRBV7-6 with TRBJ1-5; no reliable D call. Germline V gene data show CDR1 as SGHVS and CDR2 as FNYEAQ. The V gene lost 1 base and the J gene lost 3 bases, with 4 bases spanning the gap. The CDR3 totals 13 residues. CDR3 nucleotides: TGTGCCAGCAGCTTAGACACCAATCAGCCCCAGCATTTT. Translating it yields CASSLDTNQPQHF.

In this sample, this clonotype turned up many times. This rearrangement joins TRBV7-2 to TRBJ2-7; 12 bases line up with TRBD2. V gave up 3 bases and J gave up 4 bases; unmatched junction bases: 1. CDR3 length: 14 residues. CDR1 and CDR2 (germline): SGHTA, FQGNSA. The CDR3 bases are TGTGCCAGCAGCTTGACTAGCGGGAGTTACGAGCAGTACTTC. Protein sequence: CASSLTSGSYEQYF.

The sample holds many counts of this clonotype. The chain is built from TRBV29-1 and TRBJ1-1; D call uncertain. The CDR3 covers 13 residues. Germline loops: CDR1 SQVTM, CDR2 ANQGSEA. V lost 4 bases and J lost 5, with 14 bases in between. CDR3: CSVVWYGETEAFF. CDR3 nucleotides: TGCAGCGTTGTATGGTACGGGGAGACTGAAGCTTTCTTT.

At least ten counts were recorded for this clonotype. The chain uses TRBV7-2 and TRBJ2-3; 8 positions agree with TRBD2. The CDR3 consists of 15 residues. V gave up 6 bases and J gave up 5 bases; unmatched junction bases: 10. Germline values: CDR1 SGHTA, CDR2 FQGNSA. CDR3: CASRKGLGSLDTQYF. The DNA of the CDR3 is TGTGCCAGCAGGAAGGGACTAGGTTCCCTAGATACGCAGTATTTT.

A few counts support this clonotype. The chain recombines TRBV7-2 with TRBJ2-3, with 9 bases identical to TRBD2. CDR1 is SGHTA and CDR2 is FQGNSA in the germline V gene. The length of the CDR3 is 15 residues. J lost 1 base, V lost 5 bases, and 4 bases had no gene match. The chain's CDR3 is CASSHRTSGTDTQYF. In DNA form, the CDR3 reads TGTGCCAGCAGCCACCGGACTAGCGGCACAGATACGCAGTATTTT.

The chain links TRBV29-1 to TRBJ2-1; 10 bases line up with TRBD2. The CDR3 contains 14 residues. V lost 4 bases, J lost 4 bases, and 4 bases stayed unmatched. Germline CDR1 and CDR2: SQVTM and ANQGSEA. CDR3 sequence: CSVGGTSAYNEQFF. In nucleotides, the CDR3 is TGCAGCGTTGGGGGGACTAGCGCATACAATGAGCAGTTCTTC.

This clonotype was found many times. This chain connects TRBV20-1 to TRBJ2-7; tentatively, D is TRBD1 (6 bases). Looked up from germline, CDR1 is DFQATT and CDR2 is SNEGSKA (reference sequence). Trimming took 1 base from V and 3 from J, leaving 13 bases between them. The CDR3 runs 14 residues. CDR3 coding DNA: TGCAGTGCTAGAGCGGGACAAACGGTCTACGAGCAGTACTTC. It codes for CSARAGQTVYEQYF.

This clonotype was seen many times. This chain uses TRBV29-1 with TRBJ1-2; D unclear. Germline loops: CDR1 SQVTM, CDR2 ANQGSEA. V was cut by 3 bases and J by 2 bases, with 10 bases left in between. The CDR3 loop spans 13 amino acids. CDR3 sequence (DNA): TGCAGCGTTGACGCAGGTGGAAACTATGGCTACACCTTC. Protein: CSVDAGGNYGYTF.

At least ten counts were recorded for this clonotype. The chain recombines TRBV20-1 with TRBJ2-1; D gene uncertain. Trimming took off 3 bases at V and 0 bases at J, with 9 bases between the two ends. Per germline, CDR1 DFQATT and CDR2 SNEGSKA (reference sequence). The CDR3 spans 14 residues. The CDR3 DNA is TGCAGTGCTAGTGGGCGGAGCTCCTACAATGAGCAGTTCTTC. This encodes CSASGRSSYNEQFF.

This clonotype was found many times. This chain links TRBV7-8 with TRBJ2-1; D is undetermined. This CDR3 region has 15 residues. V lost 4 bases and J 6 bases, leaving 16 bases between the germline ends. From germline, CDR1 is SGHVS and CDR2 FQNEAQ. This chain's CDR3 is CASSSTPSPTNEQFF. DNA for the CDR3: TGTGCCAGCAGCTCGACTCCTTCCCCGACCAATGAGCAGTTCTTC. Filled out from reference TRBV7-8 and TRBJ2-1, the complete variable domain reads GAGVSQSPRYKVAKRGQDVALRCDPISGHVSLFWYQQALGQGPEFLTYFQNEAQLDKSGLPSDRFFAERPEGSVSTLKIQRTQQEDSAVYLCASSSTPSPTNEQFFGPGTRLTVL.

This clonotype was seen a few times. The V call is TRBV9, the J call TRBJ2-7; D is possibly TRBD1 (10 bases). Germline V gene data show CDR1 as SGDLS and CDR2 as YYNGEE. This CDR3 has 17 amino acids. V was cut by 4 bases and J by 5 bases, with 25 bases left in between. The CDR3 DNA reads TGTGCCAGCAGCCCGCGGGGGGGACAGGGGATTGTCAACGAGCAGTACTTC. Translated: CASSPRGGQGIVNEQYF.

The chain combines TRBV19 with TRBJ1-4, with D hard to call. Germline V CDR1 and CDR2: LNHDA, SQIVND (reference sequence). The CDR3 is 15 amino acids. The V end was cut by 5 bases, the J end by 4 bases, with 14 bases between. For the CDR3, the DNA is TGTGCCAGTAGTCTCGGGCCAGCCTTTAATGAAAAACTGTTTTTT. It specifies CASSLGPAFNEKLFF.

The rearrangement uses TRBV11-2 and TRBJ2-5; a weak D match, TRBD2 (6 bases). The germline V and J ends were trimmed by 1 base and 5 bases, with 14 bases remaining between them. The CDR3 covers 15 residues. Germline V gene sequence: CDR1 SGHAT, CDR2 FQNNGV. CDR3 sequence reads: CASSLAGLASETQYF. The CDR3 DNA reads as TGTGCCAGCAGCTTAGCGGGCCTAGCGTCGGAGACCCAGTACTTC. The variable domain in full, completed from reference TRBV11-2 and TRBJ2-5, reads EAGVAQSPRYKIIEKRQSVAFWCNPISGHATLYWYQQILGQGPKLLIQFQNNGVVDDSQLPKDRFSAERLKGVDSTLKIQPAKLEDSAVYLCASSLAGLASETQYFGPGTRLLVL.